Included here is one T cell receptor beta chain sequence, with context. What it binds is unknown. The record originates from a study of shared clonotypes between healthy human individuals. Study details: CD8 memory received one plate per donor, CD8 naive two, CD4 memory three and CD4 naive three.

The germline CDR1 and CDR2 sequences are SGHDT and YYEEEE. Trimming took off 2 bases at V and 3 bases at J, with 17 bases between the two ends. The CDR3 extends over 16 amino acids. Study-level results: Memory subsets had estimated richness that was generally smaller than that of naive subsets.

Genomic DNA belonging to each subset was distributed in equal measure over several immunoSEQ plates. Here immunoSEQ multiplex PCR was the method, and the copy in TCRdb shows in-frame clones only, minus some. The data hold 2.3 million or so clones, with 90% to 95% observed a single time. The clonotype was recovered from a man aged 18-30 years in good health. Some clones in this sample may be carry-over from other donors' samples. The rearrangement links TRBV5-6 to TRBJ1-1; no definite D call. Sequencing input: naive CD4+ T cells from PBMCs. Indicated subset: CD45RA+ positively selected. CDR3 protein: CASSLVSGLGDTEAFF. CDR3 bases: TGTGCCAGCAGCTTAGTTTCTGGGCTAGGAGACACTGAAGCTTTCTTT.